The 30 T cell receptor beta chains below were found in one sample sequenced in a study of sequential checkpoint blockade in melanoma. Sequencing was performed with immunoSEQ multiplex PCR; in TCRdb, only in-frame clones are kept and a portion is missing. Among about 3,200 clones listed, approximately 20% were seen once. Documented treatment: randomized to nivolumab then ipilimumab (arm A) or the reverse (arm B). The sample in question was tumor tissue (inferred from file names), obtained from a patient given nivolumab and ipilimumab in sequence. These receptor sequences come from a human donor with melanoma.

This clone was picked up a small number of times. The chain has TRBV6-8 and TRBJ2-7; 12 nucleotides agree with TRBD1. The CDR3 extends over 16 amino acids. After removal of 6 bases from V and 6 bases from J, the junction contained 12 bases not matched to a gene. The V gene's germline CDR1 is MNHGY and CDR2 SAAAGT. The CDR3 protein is CASRSGTGGARGEQYF. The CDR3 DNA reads TGTGCCAGCAGGTCCGGGACAGGGGGCGCGAGAGGCGAGCAGTACTTC.

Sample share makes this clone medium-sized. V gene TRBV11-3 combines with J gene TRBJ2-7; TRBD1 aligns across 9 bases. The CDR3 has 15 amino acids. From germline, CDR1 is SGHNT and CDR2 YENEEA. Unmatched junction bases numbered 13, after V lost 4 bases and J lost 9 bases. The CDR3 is CASSSAGTGQRGQYF. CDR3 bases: TGTGCCAGCAGCTCGGCTGGGACAGGGCAAAGAGGGCAGTACTTC.

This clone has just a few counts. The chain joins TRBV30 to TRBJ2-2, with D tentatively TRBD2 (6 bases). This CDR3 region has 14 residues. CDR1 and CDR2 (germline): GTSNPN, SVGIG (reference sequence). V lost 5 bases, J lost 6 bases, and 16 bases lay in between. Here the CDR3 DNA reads TGTGCCTGGGAGGATGGGGGGTGGGCCGGGGAGCTGTTTTTT. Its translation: CAWEDGGWAGELFF.

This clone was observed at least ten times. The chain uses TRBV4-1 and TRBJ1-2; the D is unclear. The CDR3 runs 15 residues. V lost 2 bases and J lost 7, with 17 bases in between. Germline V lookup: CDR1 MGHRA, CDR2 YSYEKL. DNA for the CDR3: TGCGCCAGCAGCCAACCTGCCAGAGAGGCGGTTGGCTACACCTTC. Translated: CASSQPAREAVGYTF.

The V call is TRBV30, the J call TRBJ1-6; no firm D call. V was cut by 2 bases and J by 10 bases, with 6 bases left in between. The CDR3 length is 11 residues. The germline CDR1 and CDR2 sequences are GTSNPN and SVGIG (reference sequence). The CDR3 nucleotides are TGTGCCTGGAGTCACGCCTCACCCCTCCACTTT. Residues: CAWSHASPLHF.

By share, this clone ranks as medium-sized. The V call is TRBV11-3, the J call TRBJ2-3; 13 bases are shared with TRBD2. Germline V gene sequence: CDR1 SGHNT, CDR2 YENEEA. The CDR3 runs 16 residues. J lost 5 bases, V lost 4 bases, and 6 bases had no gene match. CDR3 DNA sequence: TGTGCCAGCAGCTACGGACTAGCGGGAGCACTAGATACGCAGTATTTT. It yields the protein CASSYGLAGALDTQYF.

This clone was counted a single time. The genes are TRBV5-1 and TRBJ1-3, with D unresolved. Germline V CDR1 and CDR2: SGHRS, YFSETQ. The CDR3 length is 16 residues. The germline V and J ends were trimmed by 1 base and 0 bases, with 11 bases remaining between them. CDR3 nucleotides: TGCGCCAGCAGCTTGTCGGCATTGAACTCTGGAAACACCATATATTTT. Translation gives CASSLSALNSGNTIYF.

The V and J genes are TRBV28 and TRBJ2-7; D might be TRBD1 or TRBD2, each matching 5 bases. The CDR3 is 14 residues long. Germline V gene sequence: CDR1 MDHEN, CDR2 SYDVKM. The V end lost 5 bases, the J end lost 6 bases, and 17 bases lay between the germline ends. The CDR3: CASSKTEDRGEQYF. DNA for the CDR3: TGTGCCAGCAGTAAAACGGAGGATAGGGGCGAGCAGTACTTC.

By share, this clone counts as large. The CDR3 loop is CASSSTHRDSKNIQYF. DNA of the CDR3: TGTGCCAGCAGTTCGACCCACAGGGACTCCAAAAACATTCAGTACTTC. The chain joins TRBV6-8 to TRBJ2-4; D possibly matches TRBD1 or TRBD2 (6 bases each). Germline-derived CDR1 and CDR2 are MNHGY and SAAAGT. Trimming stripped 4 bases from V and 2 bases from J, with 15 bases between. CDR3 length equals 16 residues.

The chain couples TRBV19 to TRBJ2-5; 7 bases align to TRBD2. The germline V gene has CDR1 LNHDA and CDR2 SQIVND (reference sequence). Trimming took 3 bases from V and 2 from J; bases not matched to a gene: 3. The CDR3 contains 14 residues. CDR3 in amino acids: CASSIRLAQETQYF. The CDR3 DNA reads TGTGCCAGTAGTATCAGACTAGCACAAGAGACCCAGTACTTC.

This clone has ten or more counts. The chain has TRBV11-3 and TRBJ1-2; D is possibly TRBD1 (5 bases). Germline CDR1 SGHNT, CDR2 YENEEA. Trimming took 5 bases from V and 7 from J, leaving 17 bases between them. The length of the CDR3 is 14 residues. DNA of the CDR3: TGTGCCAGCAGCGCCCCCGACAGTCAACGTGGCTACACCTTC. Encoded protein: CASSAPDSQRGYTF.

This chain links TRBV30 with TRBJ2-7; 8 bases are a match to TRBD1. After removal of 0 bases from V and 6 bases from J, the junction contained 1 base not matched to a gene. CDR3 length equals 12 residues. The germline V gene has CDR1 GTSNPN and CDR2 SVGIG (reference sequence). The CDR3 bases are TGTGCCTGGAGTGTAGGACAGGGCGAGCAGTACTTC. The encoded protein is CAWSVGQGEQYF.

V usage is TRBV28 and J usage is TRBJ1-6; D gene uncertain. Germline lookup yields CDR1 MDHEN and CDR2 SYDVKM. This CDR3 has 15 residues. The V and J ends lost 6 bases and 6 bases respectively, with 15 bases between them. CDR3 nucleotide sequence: TGTGCCAGCAGGTTCGCGGGAAGGAGTAATTCACCCCTCCACTTT. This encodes CASRFAGRSNSPLHF.

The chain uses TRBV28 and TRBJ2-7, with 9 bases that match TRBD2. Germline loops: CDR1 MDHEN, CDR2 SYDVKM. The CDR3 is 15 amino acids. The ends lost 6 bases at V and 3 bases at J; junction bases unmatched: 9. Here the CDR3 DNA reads TGTGCCAGCAGCTCCTCTAGCGGGGACCGCTACGAGCAGTACTTC. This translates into CASSSSSGDRYEQYF. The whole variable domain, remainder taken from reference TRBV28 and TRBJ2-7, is DVKVTQSSRYLVKRTGEKVFLECVQDMDHENMFWYRQDPGLGLRLIYFSYDVKMKEKGDIPEGYSVSREKKERFSLILESASTNQTSMYLCASSSSSGDRYEQYFGPGTRLTVT.

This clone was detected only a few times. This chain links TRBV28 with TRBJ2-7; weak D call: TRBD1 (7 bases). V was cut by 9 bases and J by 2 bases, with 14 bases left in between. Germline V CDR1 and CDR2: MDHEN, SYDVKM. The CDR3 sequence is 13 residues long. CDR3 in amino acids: CASLRDRAYEQYF. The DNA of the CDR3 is TGTGCCAGTCTGCGGGACAGAGCCTACGAGCAGTACTTC.

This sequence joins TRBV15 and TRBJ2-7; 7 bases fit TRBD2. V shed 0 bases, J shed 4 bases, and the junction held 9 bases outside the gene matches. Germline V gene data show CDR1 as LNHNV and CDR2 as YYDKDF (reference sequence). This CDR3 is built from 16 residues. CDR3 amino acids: CATSRDGAGVKYEQYF. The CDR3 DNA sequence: TGTGCCACCAGCAGAGATGGGGCGGGAGTGAAGTACGAGCAGTACTTC.

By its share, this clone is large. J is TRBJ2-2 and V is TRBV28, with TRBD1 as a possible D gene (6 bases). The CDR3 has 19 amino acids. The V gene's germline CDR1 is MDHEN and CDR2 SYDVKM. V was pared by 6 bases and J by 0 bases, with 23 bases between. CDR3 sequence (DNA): TGTGCCAGCAGCACAAGCAGTCAAGGACAGCGACCGAACACCGGGGAGCTGTTTTTT. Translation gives CASSTSSQGQRPNTGELFF.

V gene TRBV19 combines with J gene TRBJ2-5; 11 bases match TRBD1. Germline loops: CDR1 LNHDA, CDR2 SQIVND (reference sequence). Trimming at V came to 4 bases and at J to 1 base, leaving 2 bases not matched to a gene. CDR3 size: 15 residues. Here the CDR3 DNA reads TGTGCCAGTAGTACTGGGACAGGGGGCCAAGAGACCCAGTACTTC. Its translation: CASSTGTGGQETQYF. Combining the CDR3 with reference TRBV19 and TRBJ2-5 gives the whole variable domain DGGITQSPKYLFRKEGQNVTLSCEQNLNHDAMYWYRQDPGQGLRLIYYSQIVNDFQKGDIAEGYSVSREKKESFPLTVTSAQKNPTAFYLCASSTGTGGQETQYFGPGTRLLVL.

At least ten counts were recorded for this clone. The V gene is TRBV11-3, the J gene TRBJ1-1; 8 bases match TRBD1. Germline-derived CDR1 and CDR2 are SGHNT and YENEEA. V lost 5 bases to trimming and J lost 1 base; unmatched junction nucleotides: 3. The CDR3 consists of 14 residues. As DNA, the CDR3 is TGTGCCAGCAGCCGACAGGGGTCGAACACTGAAGCTTTCTTT. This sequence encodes CASSRQGSNTEAFF.

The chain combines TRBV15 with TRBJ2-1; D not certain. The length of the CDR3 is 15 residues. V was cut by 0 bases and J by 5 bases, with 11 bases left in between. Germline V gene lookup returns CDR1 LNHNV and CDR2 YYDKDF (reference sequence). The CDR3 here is CATSRDLGGDNEQFF. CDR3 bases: TGTGCCACCAGCAGAGATCTAGGTGGGGACAATGAGCAGTTCTTC.

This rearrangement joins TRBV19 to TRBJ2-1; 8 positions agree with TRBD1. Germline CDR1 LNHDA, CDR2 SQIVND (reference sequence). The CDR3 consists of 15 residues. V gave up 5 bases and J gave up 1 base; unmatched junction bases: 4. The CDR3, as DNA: TGTGCCAGTAGTGCGACAGGGGATTCCTACAATGAGCAGTTCTTC. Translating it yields CASSATGDSYNEQFF.

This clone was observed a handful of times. Here the CDR3 reads CASSFQAGVEQFF. Written as DNA, the CDR3 is TGTGCCAGCAGCTTTCAAGCGGGGGTGGAGCAGTTCTTC. The chain links TRBV7-8 to TRBJ2-1; TRBD2 aligns across 8 bases. This CDR3 spans 13 amino acids. In germline, CDR1 is SGHVS, CDR2 FQNEAQ. The V segment lost 3 bases and the J segment 10 bases; nucleotides outside the gene matches: 5.

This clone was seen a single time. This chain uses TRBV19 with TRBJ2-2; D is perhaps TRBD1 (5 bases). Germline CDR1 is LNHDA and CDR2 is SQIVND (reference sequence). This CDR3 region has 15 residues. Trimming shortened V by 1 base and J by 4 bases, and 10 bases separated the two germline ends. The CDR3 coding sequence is TGTGCCAGTAGTATAGTCGGACAACTCACCGGGGAGCTGTTTTTT. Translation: CASSIVGQLTGELFF.

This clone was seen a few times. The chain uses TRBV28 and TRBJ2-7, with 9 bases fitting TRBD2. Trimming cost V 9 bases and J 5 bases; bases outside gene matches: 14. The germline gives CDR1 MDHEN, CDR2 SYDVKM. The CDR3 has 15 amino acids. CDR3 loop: CASTSSGRLYHEQYF. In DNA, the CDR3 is TGTGCCAGTACATCGAGCGGGAGGCTCTACCACGAGCAGTACTTC.

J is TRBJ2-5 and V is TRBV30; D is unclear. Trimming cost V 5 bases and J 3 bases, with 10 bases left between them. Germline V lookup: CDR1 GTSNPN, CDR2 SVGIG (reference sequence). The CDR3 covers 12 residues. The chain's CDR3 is CAWDLGKETQYF. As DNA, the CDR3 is TGTGCCTGGGACCTGGGAAAAGAGACCCAGTACTTC.

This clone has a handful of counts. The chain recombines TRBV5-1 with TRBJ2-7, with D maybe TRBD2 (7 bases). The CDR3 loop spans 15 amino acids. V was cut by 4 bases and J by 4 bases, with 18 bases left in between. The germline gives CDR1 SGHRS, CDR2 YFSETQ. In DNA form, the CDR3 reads TGCGCCAGCAGCCAAGAGGAGGGGGAGGGATACGAGCAGTACTTC. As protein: CASSQEEGEGYEQYF.

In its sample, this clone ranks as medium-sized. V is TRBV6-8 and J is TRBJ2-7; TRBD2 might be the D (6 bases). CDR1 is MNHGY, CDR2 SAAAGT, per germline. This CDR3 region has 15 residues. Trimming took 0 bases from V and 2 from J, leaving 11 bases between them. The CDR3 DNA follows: TGTGCCAGCAGTTACTCTCCGGGGGAGACCTACGAGCAGTACTTC. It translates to CASSYSPGETYEQYF.

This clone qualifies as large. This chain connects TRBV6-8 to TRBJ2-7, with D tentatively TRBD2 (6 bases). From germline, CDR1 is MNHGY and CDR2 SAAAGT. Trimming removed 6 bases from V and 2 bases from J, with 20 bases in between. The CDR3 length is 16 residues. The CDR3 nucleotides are TGTGCCAGCAGATACAGCCGGCTAGCGAGTCCCTACGAGCAGTACTTC. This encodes CASRYSRLASPYEQYF.

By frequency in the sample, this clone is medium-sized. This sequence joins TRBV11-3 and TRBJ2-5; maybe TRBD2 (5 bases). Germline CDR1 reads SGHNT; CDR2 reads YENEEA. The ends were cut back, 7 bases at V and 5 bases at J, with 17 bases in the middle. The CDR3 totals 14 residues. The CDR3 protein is CASTRPGVWETQYF. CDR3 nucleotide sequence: TGTGCCAGCACCCGCCCCGGGGTGTGGGAGACCCAGTACTTC.

This CDR3 reads CAWIPLVGGVSLSTDTQYF. The CDR3, as DNA: TGTGCCTGGATTCCCTTAGTAGGGGGAGTTAGTTTGAGCACAGATACGCAGTATTTT. The rearrangement joins TRBV30 to TRBJ2-3; D possibly corresponds to TRBD1 (6 bases). Germline V lookup: CDR1 GTSNPN, CDR2 SVGIG (reference sequence). The V gene lost 4 bases and the J gene lost 0 bases, with 26 bases spanning the gap. The length of the CDR3 is 19 residues. The complete variable domain, with remaining parts taken from reference TRBV30 and TRBJ2-3, reads SQTIHQWPATLVQPVGSPLSLECTVEGTSNPNLYWYRQAAGRGLQLLFYSVGIGQISSEVPQNLSASRPQDRQFILSSKKLLLSDSGFYLCAWIPLVGGVSLSTDTQYFGPGTRLTVL.